The clone carrying this TCR beta chain has just one count. Its antigen is undetermined. One entry per CDR3 protein, called by TCRdb with MiXCR from the 5' RACE reads. The table shows about 550,000 distinct CDR3 sequences, with about 20% occurring only once. This record comes from a study of identical twins. Study-level results: Shared out-of-frame alpha sequences (those common to twins) showed excess low generation probability. Memory repertoires showed no such pattern, whereas abundant cord blood beta clonotypes carried fewer insertions.

Trimming stripped 0 bases from V and 4 bases from J, with 18 bases between. The CDR3 extends over 18 amino acids. CDR1 and CDR2 from the germline V gene are LGHNA and YNFKEQ. This sample also appeared in a second study, on yellow fever vaccine responses in identical twins. From that paper: Reportedly, twins' vaccine T cell responses looked partly convergent and partly personalized.

The V gene is TRBV4-2, the J gene TRBJ2-2; possibly TRBD2 for D (5 bases). The sequencing sample was made of CD4+ T cells sorted from blood. This receptor was taken from a woman aged 18-35 years in good health. The CDR3 nucleotides read TGTGCCAGCAGCCAAGATAGGGCGCAGAGCGGACCCACCGGGGAGCTGTTTTTT. Encoded protein: CASSQDRAQSGPTGELFF.